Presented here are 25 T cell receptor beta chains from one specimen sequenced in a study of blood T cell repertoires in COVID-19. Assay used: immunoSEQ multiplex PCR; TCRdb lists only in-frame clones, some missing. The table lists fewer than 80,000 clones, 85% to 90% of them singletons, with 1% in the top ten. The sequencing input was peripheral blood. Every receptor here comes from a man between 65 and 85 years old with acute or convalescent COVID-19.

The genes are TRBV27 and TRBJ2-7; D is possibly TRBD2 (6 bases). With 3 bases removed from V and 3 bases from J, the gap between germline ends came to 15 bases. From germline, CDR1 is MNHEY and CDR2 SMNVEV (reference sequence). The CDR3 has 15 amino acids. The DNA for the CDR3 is TGTGCCAGCAGTTTTCGGCGGGAACGAGTCTACGAGCAGTACTTC. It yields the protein CASSFRRERVYEQYF.

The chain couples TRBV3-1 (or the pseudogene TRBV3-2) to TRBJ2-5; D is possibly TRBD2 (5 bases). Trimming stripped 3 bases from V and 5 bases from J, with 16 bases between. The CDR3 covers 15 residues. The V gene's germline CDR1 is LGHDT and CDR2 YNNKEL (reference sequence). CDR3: CASSQDPGSSETQYF. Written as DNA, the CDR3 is TGTGCCAGCAGCCAGGACCCGGGAAGCAGTGAGACCCAGTACTTC.

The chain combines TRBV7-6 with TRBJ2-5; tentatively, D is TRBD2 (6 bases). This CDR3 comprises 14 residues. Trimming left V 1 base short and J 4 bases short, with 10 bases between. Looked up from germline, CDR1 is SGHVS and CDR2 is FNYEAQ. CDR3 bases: TGTGCCAGCAGCTTAGGGAGGGCCATAGAGACCCAGTACTTC. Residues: CASSLGRAIETQYF.

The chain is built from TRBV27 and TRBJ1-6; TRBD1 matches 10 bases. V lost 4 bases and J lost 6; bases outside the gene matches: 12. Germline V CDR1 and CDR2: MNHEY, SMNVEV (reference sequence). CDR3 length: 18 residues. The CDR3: CASSSTPGQGIFNSPLHF. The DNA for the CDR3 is TGTGCCAGCAGTTCAACACCGGGACAGGGGATTTTTAATTCACCCCTCCACTTT.

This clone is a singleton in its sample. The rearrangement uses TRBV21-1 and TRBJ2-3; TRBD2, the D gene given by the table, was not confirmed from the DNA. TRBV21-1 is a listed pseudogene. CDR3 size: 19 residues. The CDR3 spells CASSKDLGGAPQDLDTQYF. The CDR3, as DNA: TGTGCCAGCAGCAAGGATCTCGGGGGGGCCCCCCAGGATCTAGATACGCAGTATTTT.

The DNA for the CDR3 is TGTGCCAGTAGTAGAGACAGTACGTTCGAGCAGTACTTC. It is translated as CASSRDSTFEQYF. V gene TRBV19 combines with J gene TRBJ2-7; perhaps TRBD1 as D (5 bases). The CDR3 runs 13 residues. V shed 4 bases and J shed 6 bases, with 13 bases lying between them. Germline CDR1 reads LNHDA; CDR2 reads SQIVND (reference sequence).

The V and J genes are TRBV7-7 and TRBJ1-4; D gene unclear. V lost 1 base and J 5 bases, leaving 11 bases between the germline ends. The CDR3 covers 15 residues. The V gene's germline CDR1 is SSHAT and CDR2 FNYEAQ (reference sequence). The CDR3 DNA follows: TGTGCCAGCAGCTTAGGGGGAGGTCTAAATGAAAAACTGTTTTTT. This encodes CASSLGGGLNEKLFF. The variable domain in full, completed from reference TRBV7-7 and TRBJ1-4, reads GAGVSQSPRYKVTKRGQDVTLRCDPISSHATLYWYQQALGQGPEFLTYFNYEAQPDKSGLPSDRFSAERPEGSISTLTIQRTEQRDSAMYRCASSLGGGLNEKLFFGSGTQLSVL.

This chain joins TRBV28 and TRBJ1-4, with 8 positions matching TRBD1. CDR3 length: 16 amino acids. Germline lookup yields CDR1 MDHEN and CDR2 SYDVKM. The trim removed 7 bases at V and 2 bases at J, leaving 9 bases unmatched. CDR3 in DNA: TGTGCCAGCACCCTGACAGGGGCGGGCACTAATGAAAAACTGTTTTTT. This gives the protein CASTLTGAGTNEKLFF.

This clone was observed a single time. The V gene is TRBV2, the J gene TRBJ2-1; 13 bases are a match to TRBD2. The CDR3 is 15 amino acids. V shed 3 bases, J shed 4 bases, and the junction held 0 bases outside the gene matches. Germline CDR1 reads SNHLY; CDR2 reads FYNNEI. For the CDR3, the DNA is TGTGCCAGCAGTGAGACTAGCGGGGGGTACAATGAGCAGTTCTTC. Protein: CASSETSGGYNEQFF.

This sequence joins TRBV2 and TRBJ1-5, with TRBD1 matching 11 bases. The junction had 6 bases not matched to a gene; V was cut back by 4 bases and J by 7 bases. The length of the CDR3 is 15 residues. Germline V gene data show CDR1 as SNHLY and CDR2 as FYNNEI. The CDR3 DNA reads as TGTGCCAGCAGTGGGGACAGGGGGATACGGCAGCCCCAGCATTTT. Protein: CASSGDRGIRQPQHF.

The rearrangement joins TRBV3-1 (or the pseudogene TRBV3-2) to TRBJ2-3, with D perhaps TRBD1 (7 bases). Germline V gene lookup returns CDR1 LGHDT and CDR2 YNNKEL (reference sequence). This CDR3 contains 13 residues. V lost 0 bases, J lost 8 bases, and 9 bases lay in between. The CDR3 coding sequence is TGTGCCAGCAGCCAAGATCAGGGGGGTACGCAGTATTTT. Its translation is CASSQDQGGTQYF.

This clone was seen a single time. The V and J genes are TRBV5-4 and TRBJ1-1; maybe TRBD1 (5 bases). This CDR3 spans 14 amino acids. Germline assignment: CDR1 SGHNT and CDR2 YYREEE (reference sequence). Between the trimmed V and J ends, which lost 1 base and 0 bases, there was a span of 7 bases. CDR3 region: CASSLKGMNTEAFF. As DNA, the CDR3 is TGTGCCAGCAGCTTGAAGGGGATGAACACTGAAGCTTTCTTT.

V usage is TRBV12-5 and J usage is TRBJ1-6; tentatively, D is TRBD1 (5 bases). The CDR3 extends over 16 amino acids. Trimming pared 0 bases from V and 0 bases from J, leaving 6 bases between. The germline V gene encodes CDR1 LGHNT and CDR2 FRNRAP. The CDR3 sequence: CASGLVGGSYNSPLHF. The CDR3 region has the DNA TGTGCTAGTGGTTTGGTCGGGGGCTCCTATAATTCACCCCTCCACTTT.

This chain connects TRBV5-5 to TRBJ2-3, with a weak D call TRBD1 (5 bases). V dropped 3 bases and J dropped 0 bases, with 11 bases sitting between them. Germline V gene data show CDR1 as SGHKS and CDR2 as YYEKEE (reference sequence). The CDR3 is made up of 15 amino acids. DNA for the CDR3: TGTGCCAGCAGCTCGACAGTTTCTAGCACAGATACGCAGTATTTT. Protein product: CASSSTVSSTDTQYF.

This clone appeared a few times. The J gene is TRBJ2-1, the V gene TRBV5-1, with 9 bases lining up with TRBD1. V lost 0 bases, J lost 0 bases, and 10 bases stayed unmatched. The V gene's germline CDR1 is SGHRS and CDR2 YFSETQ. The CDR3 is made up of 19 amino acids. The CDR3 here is CASSLAGGTGSSSYNEQFF. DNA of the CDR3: TGCGCCAGCAGCTTGGCCGGGGGGACAGGGTCAAGCTCCTACAATGAGCAGTTCTTC.

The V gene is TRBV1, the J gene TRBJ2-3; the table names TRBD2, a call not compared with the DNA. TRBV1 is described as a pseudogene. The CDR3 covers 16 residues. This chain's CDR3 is CTSSQDAGGCTDTQYF. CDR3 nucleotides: TGCACCAGCAGCCAAGATGCCGGCGGCTGCACAGATACGCAGTATTTT.

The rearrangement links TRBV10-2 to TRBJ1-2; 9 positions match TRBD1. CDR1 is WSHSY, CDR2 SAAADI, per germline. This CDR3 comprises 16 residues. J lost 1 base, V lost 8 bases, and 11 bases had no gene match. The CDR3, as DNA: TGCGCCAGCCAGGGTTCACAGGGGGCGAATAACTATGGCTACACCTTC. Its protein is CASQGSQGANNYGYTF.

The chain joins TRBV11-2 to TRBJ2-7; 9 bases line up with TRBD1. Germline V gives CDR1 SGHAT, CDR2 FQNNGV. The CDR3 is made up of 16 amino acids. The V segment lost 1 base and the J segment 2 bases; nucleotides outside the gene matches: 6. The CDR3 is CASSLGSRDRAYEQYF. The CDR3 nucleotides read TGTGCCAGCAGCTTAGGGTCCCGGGACAGGGCCTACGAGCAGTACTTC.

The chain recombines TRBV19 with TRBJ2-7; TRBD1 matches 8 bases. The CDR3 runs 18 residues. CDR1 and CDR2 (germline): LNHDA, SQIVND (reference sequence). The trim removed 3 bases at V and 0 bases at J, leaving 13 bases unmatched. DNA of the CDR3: TGTGCCAGTAGTATCTTTCTCCCTAGGACAGGGAGCTCCTACGAGCAGTACTTC. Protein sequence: CASSIFLPRTGSSYEQYF. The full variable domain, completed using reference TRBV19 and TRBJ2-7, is DGGITQSPKYLFRKEGQNVTLSCEQNLNHDAMYWYRQDPGQGLRLIYYSQIVNDFQKGDIAEGYSVSREKKESFPLTVTSAQKNPTAFYLCASSIFLPRTGSSYEQYFGPGTRLTVT.

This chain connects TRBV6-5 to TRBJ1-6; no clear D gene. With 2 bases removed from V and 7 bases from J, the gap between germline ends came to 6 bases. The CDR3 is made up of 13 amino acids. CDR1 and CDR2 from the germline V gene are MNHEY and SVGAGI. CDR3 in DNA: TGTGCCAGCAGTTACGGGAGGAATTCACCCCTCCACTTT. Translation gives CASSYGRNSPLHF.

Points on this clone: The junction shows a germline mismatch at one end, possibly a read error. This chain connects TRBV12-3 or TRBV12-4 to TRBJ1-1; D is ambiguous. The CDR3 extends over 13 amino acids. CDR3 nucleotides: TGTGCCAGCAGTATAGCAATTCCGGCTGAAGCTTTCTTT. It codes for CASSIAIPAEAFF.

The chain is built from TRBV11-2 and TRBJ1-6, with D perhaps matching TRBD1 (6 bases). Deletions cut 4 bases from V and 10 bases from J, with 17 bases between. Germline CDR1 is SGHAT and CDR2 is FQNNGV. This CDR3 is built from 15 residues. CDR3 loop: CASSSRLQGGSPLHF. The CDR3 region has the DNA TGTGCCAGCAGCTCGAGACTACAGGGTGGCTCACCCCTCCACTTT.

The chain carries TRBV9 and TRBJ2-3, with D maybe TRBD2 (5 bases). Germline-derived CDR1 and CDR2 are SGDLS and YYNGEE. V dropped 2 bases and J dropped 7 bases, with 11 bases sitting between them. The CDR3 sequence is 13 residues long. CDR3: CASSVSDSHTQYF. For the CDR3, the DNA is TGTGCCAGCAGCGTGTCGGACTCCCATACGCAGTATTTT.

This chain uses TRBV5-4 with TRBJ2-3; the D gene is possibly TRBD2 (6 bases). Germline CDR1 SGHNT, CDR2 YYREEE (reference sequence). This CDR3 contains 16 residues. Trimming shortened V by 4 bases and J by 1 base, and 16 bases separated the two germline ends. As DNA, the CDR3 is TGTGCCAGCAGCCCGGCGGGCGGGGCCCGCACAGATACGCAGTATTTT. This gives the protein CASSPAGGARTDTQYF.

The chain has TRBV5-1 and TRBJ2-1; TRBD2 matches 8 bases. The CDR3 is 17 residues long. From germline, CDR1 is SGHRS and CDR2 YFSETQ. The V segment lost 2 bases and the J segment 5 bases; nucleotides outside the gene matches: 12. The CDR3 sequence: CASSFRKREYLNNEQFF. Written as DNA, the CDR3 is TGCGCCAGCAGCTTCAGGAAGCGGGAGTACCTGAACAATGAGCAGTTCTTC.